What follows describes a single TCR beta chain. Autoimmune disease history or systemic immunosuppression led to patient exclusion. V was shortened by 2 bases and J by 4 bases, with 13 bases between the two germline ends. Germline CDR1 SGDLS, CDR2 YYNGEE. This CDR3 is 15 amino acids long. The data originate from a study of OX40 agonist ivuxolimab in advanced cancers. For the study at large: Ivuxolimab is an agonistic anti-OX40 (CD134) antibody, and patients were treated with it. Head and neck, renal cell, melanoma or hepatocellular carcinoma were the cancers that dose-escalation patients had. Cohort: around 86% men, mean age around 55, aged roughly 23 to 79.

Libraries were prepared by immunoSEQ multiplex PCR; TCRdb keeps only in-frame clonotypes and omits some of them. Of about 110,000 clones detected, approximately 90% appear once; the ten largest clones hold under 0.85%. This TCR derives from an adult with an advanced solid tumor such as melanoma, head and neck, liver or kidney cancer. The gene calls are TRBV9 and TRBJ2-1; D may be TRBD1 (6 bases). The sample was CD4+ or CD8+ T cells sorted from blood, taken in a trial of the OX40 agonist ivuxolimab. CDR3 coding DNA: TGTGCCAGCAGCGTCCAGGGGAGTAGGTACAATGAGCAGTTCTTC. Its protein is CASSVQGSRYNEQFF.